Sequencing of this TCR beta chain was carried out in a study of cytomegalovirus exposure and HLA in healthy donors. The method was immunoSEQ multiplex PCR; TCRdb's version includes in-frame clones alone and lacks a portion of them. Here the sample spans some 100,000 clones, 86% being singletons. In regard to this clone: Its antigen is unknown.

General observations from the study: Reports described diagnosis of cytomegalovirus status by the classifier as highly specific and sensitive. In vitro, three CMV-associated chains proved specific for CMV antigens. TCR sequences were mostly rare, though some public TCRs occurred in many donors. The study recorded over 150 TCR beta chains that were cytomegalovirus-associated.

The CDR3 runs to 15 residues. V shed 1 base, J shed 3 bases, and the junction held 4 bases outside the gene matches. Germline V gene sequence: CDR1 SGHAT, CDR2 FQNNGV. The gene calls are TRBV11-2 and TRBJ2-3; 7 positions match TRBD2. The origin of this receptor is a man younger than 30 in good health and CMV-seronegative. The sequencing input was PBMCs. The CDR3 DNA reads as TGTGCCAGCAGCTTAGGGCGGGGGACTACAGATACGCAGTATTTT. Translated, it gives CASSLGRGTTDTQYF.